The 21 T cell receptor beta chains given below trace back to one sample, sequenced in a study of beta chain features in type 1 diabetes. Every bit of the isolated RNA underwent reverse transcription, so sequencing read expressed TCRB transcripts. Only in-frame clones appear in the TCRdb table, and some are missing; sequencing was by immunoSEQ multiplex PCR. The sample has about 900,000 clones; 17% are singletons. The sample consisted of naive CD4+ T cells from blood. The receptors stem from a woman aged 18-29 years in good health.

Note on this clone: Other DNA sequences in the same sample also yield this CDR3. The chain joins TRBV7-9 to TRBJ1-1; the D is unclear. Germline CDR1 SEHNR, CDR2 FQNEAQ (reference sequence). The V gene lost 3 bases and the J gene lost 5 bases, with 7 bases spanning the gap. This CDR3 has 12 residues. CDR3 sequence (DNA): TGTGCCAGCAGCTTGCCGGGGACTGAAGCTTTCTTT. Protein product: CASSLPGTEAFF.

The chain combines TRBV29-1 with TRBJ2-5; 14 nucleotides agree with TRBD2. Losses at the gene ends were 8 bases for V and 4 bases for J; bases not matched to a gene: 12. The germline CDR1 and CDR2 sequences are SQVTM and ANQGSEA. CDR3 length equals 16 residues. As DNA, the CDR3 is TGCAGCATCCTGACTAGCGGGAGGGCCGATATAGAGACCCAGTACTTC. Its protein is CSILTSGRADIETQYF.

The gene calls are TRBV6-5 and TRBJ1-4; no clear D gene. This CDR3 region has 14 residues. Germline V gene data show CDR1 as MNHEY and CDR2 as SVGAGI. V was pared by 5 bases and J by 8 bases, with 15 bases between. In nucleotides, the CDR3 is TGTGCCAGCAGTGAAGAGGAGGCTAGAGAAAAACTGTTTTTT. This encodes CASSEEEAREKLFF.

The chain is built from TRBV6-5 and TRBJ2-7; 7 bases are shared with TRBD1. The CDR3 totals 14 residues. The V segment lost 2 bases and the J segment 6 bases; nucleotides outside the gene matches: 7. The germline gives CDR1 MNHEY, CDR2 SVGAGI. The DNA of the CDR3 is TGTGCCAGCAGTTACGCAAGACAGGGTGGCGAGCAGTACTTC. Protein sequence: CASSYARQGGEQYF.

There are a few counts of this clone. The V call is TRBV5-4, the J call TRBJ2-1; 8 bases are shared with TRBD2. Germline CDR1 SGHNT, CDR2 YYREEE (reference sequence). The junction had 9 bases not matched to a gene; V was cut back by 5 bases and J by 5 bases. The CDR3 spans 15 residues. CDR3 sequence reads: CASSRRLASDNEQFF. CDR3 bases: TGTGCCAGCAGTCGTCGACTAGCGAGTGACAATGAGCAGTTCTTC.

This clone showed up just a few times. The J gene is TRBJ2-1, the V gene TRBV7-9, with 7 bases aligning to TRBD2. The CDR3 spans 15 residues. Germline assignment: CDR1 SEHNR and CDR2 FQNEAQ (reference sequence). With V trimmed by 0 bases and J by 14 bases, 13 bases remained unmatched. The CDR3 region has the DNA TGTGCCAGCAGCTTAGCTCCGCCGGGACCCCGGGGGGAGTTCTTC. It codes for CASSLAPPGPRGEFF.

About this clone itself: Other DNA sequences of this sample code for an identical CDR3. The rearrangement uses TRBV6-6 and TRBJ2-7; the match to TRBD2 covers 10 bases. With 0 bases clipped from V and 4 bases from J, the junction kept 6 bases outside the gene matches. The germline V gene has CDR1 MNHNY and CDR2 SVGAGI (reference sequence). CDR3 size: 16 residues. For the CDR3, the DNA is TGTGCCAGCAGTTACTCTAAAGCGGGAGGGCCGTACGAGCAGTACTTC. It encodes CASSYSKAGGPYEQYF.

V usage is TRBV13 and J usage is TRBJ2-3; TRBD2 agrees at 7 bases. Germline lookup yields CDR1 PRHDT and CDR2 FYEKMQ (reference sequence). J was trimmed by 3 bases and V by 5 bases; bases with no gene match: 8. The CDR3 spans 15 residues. The CDR3 region has the DNA TGTGCCAGCAGCGAAGCGGGGAGGGGAACAGATACGCAGTATTTT. Residues: CASSEAGRGTDTQYF.

In its sample, this clone was seen a few times. Sequence at one end of the junction differs from germline and may be a read error. V usage is TRBV7-7 and J usage is TRBJ2-5, with D maybe TRBD1 (5 bases). CDR3 length equals 15 residues. Germline loops: CDR1 SSHAT, CDR2 FNYEAQ (reference sequence). The CDR3 nucleotides read TGTGCTAGCAGCTTAGTTGGCGACAGCTGGGAGACCCAGTACTTC. This translates into CASSLVGDSWETQYF.

The chain combines TRBV5-6 with TRBJ1-3, with 7 bases fitting TRBD1. The CDR3 spans 16 residues. Trimming at V came to 4 bases and at J to 5 bases, leaving 12 bases not matched to a gene. CDR1 SGHDT and CDR2 YYEEEE come from the germline V gene. The CDR3 nucleotides are TGTGCCAGCAGCGATAAAAGACAGGGAATGAGAAACACCATATATTTT. Its translation: CASSDKRQGMRNTIYF.

This clone was seen a single time. The CDR3: CASSNRVGETQYF. The CDR3 bases are TGTGCCAGCAGCAACAGGGTCGGGGAGACCCAGTACTTC. J is TRBJ2-5 and V is TRBV14, with a tentative D call TRBD1 (6 bases). The V end was cut by 5 bases, the J end by 5 bases, with 12 bases between. The CDR3 totals 13 residues. Germline loops: CDR1 SGHDN, CDR2 FVKESK.

This chain uses TRBV11-2 with TRBJ1-5; D ambiguous. The ends were cut back, 5 bases at V and 3 bases at J, with 8 bases in the middle. Germline lookup yields CDR1 SGHAT and CDR2 FQNNGV. This CDR3 is built from 13 residues. CDR3 region: CASSLRFNQPQHF. CDR3 sequence (DNA): TGTGCCAGCAGCCTCAGGTTCAATCAGCCCCAGCATTTT.

This clone turned up a few times. This chain connects TRBV10-3 to TRBJ2-7; either TRBD1 or TRBD2 may supply D (6 bases each). The germline V and J ends were trimmed by 8 bases and 1 base, with 9 bases remaining between them. This CDR3 spans 12 amino acids. Per the germline V gene, CDR1 is ENHRY and CDR2 is SYGVKD. CDR3 sequence reads: CAIGGGSYEQYF. CDR3 nucleotides: TGTGCCATCGGAGGGGGATCCTACGAGCAGTACTTC.

This clone appeared a few times. V and J are TRBV6-6 and TRBJ1-1; no clear D gene. The CDR3 covers 13 residues. Germline lookup yields CDR1 MNHNY and CDR2 SVGAGI (reference sequence). The V gene lost 5 bases and the J gene lost 0 bases, with 7 bases spanning the gap. DNA of the CDR3: TGTGCCAGCAGTGCCTGGATGAACACTGAAGCTTTCTTT. The encoded protein is CASSAWMNTEAFF.

CDR3 coding DNA: TGTGCCAGCAGCCCTACACCGGGACAGAGCTCTGGAAACACCATATATTTT. Residues: CASSPTPGQSSGNTIYF. This chain links TRBV28 with TRBJ1-3, with TRBD1 identical over 7 bases. J gave up 0 bases and V 6 bases, and 11 bases lay outside the gene matches. The CDR3 is 17 residues long. Germline V gene data show CDR1 as MDHEN and CDR2 as SYDVKM.

This clone was recorded a few times. This sequence joins TRBV28 and TRBJ2-5; 9 bases match TRBD1. The V gene's germline CDR1 is MDHEN and CDR2 SYDVKM. The CDR3 contains 14 residues. V lost 0 bases and J lost 8; bases outside the gene matches: 4. The CDR3 loop reads CASSLWATGGTQYF. CDR3 DNA: TGTGCCAGCAGTTTATGGGCAACAGGGGGCACCCAGTACTTC.

This chain uses TRBV10-3 with TRBJ1-5, with D possibly TRBD1 on 5 matching bases. The CDR3 consists of 12 residues. Germline loops: CDR1 ENHRY, CDR2 SYGVKD. V was trimmed by 8 bases and J by 6 bases, leaving 11 bases between them. The CDR3 is CAIAAQGQPQHF. The DNA for the CDR3 is TGTGCCATCGCGGCCCAGGGTCAGCCCCAGCATTTT.

In its sample, this clone was seen a few times. In DNA, the CDR3 is TGTGCCAGCAGCCGAAGCCAAGAGACCCAGTACTTC. It specifies CASSRSQETQYF. This chain links TRBV7-6 with TRBJ2-5, with no clear D. CDR1 is SGHVS, CDR2 FNYEAQ, per germline. V was cut by 5 bases and J by 1 base, with 5 bases left in between. This CDR3 has 12 residues.

This clone was counted between two and nine times. The chain has TRBV18 and TRBJ2-1; D might be TRBD1 (5 bases). Per the germline V gene, CDR1 is KGHSH and CDR2 is LQKENI. The V end was cut by 3 bases, the J end by 0 bases, with 9 bases between. This CDR3 comprises 15 residues. CDR3 loop: CASSPRQSSYNEQFF. As DNA, the CDR3 is TGTGCCAGCTCACCTAGACAGAGCTCCTACAATGAGCAGTTCTTC.

This clone has a handful of counts. The V gene is TRBV13, the J gene TRBJ2-3; D may be TRBD2 (6 bases). The V end was cut by 7 bases, the J end by 7 bases, with 30 bases between. CDR1 is PRHDT and CDR2 is FYEKMQ in the germline V gene (reference sequence). This CDR3 has 18 residues. This CDR3 reads CASTLRNIAEGSGNTQYF. The CDR3 DNA is TGTGCCAGCACCCTCCGGAATATAGCGGAGGGGAGCGGAAATACGCAGTATTTT.

In its sample, this clone was seen a few times. The J gene is TRBJ2-7, the V gene TRBV9, with a weak D call TRBD2 (5 bases). V gave up 3 bases and J gave up 7 bases, with 14 bases separating them. Germline V gene sequence: CDR1 SGDLS, CDR2 YYNGEE. The CDR3 has 13 residues. Here the CDR3 DNA reads TGTGCCAGCAGCGCTGCACTTTGGGAGGAGCAGTACTTC. It is translated as CASSAALWEEQYF.